This entry lists 20 T cell receptor beta chains sequenced from one sample in a study of blood T cell repertoires in COVID-19. Clones were sequenced by immunoSEQ multiplex PCR, and TCRdb holds only the in-frame ones, with some missing. The data hold some 80,000 clones, with about four fifths observed a single time. Sequenced: peripheral blood. The receptors originated from a man at least 80 years old with acute or convalescent COVID-19.

The chain links TRBV15 to TRBJ1-6; D unclear. CDR3 size: 15 residues. Germline CDR1 and CDR2: LNHNV and YYDKDF (reference sequence). The V gene lost 1 base and the J gene lost 0 bases, with 4 bases spanning the gap. CDR3 bases: TGTGCCACCAGCAGAGGGGCCTCCTATAATTCACCCCTCCACTTT. Residues: CATSRGASYNSPLHF.

The rearrangement joins TRBV2 to TRBJ2-1; 13 bases align to TRBD2. Trimming removed 6 bases from V and 5 bases from J; junction bases left unmatched: 4. The CDR3 totals 15 residues. Germline V CDR1 and CDR2: SNHLY, FYNNEI. CDR3 coding DNA: TGTGCCAGCAGGGCGACTAGCGGGGGGAACAATGAGCAGTTCTTC. It yields the protein CASRATSGGNNEQFF. Based on the CDR3 plus reference TRBV2 and TRBJ2-1, the full variable domain is EPEVTQTPSHQVTQMGQEVILRCVPISNHLYFYWYRQILGQKVEFLVSFYNNEISEKSEIFDDQFSVERPDGSNFTLKIRSTKLEDSAMYFCASRATSGGNNEQFFGPGTRLTVL.

The V gene is TRBV27, the J gene TRBJ1-2; D is undetermined. Trimming cost V 0 bases and J 7 bases, with 9 bases left between them. CDR1 is MNHEY and CDR2 is SMNVEV in the germline V gene (reference sequence). This CDR3 comprises 13 residues. This CDR3 is CASSLSLWAGYTF. The DNA for the CDR3 is TGTGCCAGCAGTTTATCGCTCTGGGCTGGCTACACCTTC.

The chain employs TRBV5-4 and TRBJ1-5, with unresolved D. Germline V lookup: CDR1 SGHNT, CDR2 YYREEE (reference sequence). The CDR3 spans 13 residues. The V and J ends lost 2 bases and 4 bases respectively, with 7 bases between them. The CDR3 loop reads CASSFGRNQPQHF. The CDR3 bases are TGTGCCAGCAGCTTTGGCAGAAATCAGCCCCAGCATTTT.

Only one count was recorded for this clone. The J gene is TRBJ2-1, the V gene TRBV5-8; a weak D match, TRBD2 (5 bases). Trimming took 4 bases from V and 7 from J, leaving 21 bases between them. The germline V gene has CDR1 SGHTS and CDR2 YDEGEE. The CDR3 covers 16 residues. CDR3: CASSRSSTSSYNEQFF. CDR3 bases: TGTGCCAGCAGCCGCTCGAGTACTAGTAGTTATAATGAGCAGTTCTTC.

The chain joins TRBV4-1 to TRBJ1-2; D unclear. The germline V gene has CDR1 MGHRA and CDR2 YSYEKL. V was pared by 0 bases and J by 1 base, with 3 bases between. There are 13 residues in the CDR3. The CDR3 sequence: CASSQDINYGYTF. CDR3 coding DNA: TGCGCCAGCAGCCAAGATATTAACTATGGCTACACCTTC.

In this sample, this clone turned up a few times. The chain links TRBV7-2 to TRBJ2-3; maybe TRBD2 (6 bases). Per the germline V gene, CDR1 is SGHTA and CDR2 is FQGNSA. The length of the CDR3 is 17 residues. Deletions cut 0 bases from V and 2 bases from J, with 15 bases between. CDR3 protein: CASSLAQLTSSTDTQYF. The CDR3 coding sequence is TGTGCCAGCAGCTTAGCCCAACTCACTAGCTCCACAGATACGCAGTATTTT.

This clone was seen more than once but under ten times. This chain joins TRBV6-5 and TRBJ1-1; D is ambiguous. The germline gives CDR1 MNHEY, CDR2 SVGAGI. V was clipped by 6 bases and J by 4 bases, with 12 bases between them. The CDR3 is 13 residues long. The CDR3 loop is CASSGLTATEAFF. The CDR3 DNA reads TGTGCCAGCAGCGGACTTACTGCCACTGAAGCTTTCTTT.

The chain carries TRBV3-1 (or the pseudogene TRBV3-2) and TRBJ1-4, with 7 bases matching TRBD1. The V segment lost 3 bases and the J segment 8 bases; nucleotides outside the gene matches: 6. The CDR3 sequence is 14 residues long. Per the germline V gene, CDR1 is LGHDT and CDR2 is YNNKEL (reference sequence). In DNA, the CDR3 is TGTGCCAGCAGCCACGACAGGGTATTGGAAAAACTGTTTTTT. Translated: CASSHDRVLEKLFF.

The CDR3 coding sequence is TGTGCCAGCAGCTTGGGACAGGGGTGGAGCACAGATACGCAGTATTTT. This sequence encodes CASSLGQGWSTDTQYF. The chain is built from TRBV5-8 and TRBJ2-3, with TRBD1 matching 8 bases. With 0 bases clipped from V and 0 bases from J, the junction kept 3 bases outside the gene matches. From germline, CDR1 is SGHTS and CDR2 YDEGEE. The length of the CDR3 is 16 residues. Looking up the rest from reference TRBV5-8 and TRBJ2-3 gives the full variable domain: EAGVTQSPTHLIKTRGQQATLRCSPISGHTSVYWYQQALGLGLQFLLWYDEGEERNRGNFPPRFSGRQFPNYSSELNVNALELEDSALYLCASSLGQGWSTDTQYFGPGTRLTVL.

This chain connects TRBV6-5 to TRBJ1-6; TRBD1 matches 7 bases. V shed 6 bases, J shed 10 bases, and the junction held 9 bases outside the gene matches. The CDR3 contains 14 residues. CDR1 MNHEY and CDR2 SVGAGI come from the germline V gene. The CDR3 sequence is CASSPDQGGSPLHF. The CDR3 nucleotides read TGTGCCAGCAGCCCCGACCAGGGGGGATCACCCCTCCACTTT.

This chain links TRBV7-2 with TRBJ2-7; D is possibly TRBD1 (6 bases). The CDR3 is made up of 12 amino acids. Trimming stripped 2 bases from V and 4 bases from J, with 6 bases between. CDR1 is SGHTA and CDR2 is FQGNSA in the germline V gene. CDR3 in amino acids: CASSLTGYEQYF. CDR3 bases: TGTGCCAGCAGCTTAACAGGGTACGAGCAGTACTTC.

This chain uses TRBV6-5 with TRBJ1-2; D not resolved. In germline, CDR1 is MNHEY, CDR2 SVGAGI. CDR3 length equals 13 residues. The V end lost 0 bases, the J end lost 7 bases, and 9 bases lay between the germline ends. The CDR3 sequence is CASSYSVRGGYTF. DNA for the CDR3: TGTGCCAGCAGTTACTCGGTGCGGGGTGGCTACACCTTC.

This rearrangement joins TRBV5-1 to TRBJ2-2, with TRBD1 matching 9 bases. This CDR3 contains 15 residues. Trimming removed 1 base from V and 5 bases from J; junction bases left unmatched: 3. CDR1 is SGHRS and CDR2 is YFSETQ in the germline V gene. CDR3 coding DNA: TGCGCCAGCAGCTTGACAGGGACAGGGACCGGGGAGCTGTTTTTT. Its translation is CASSLTGTGTGELFF.

There are a few counts of this clone. This chain connects TRBV29-1 to TRBJ1-1; unclear D gene. The CDR3 covers 15 residues. Germline loops: CDR1 SQVTM, CDR2 ANQGSEA. Trimming cost V 0 bases and J 2 bases, with 13 bases left between them. CDR3 nucleotide sequence: TGCAGCGTTGAAGATATCCGCCCCGGTAACACTGAAGCTTTCTTT. It specifies CSVEDIRPGNTEAFF.

V is TRBV2 and J is TRBJ1-4, with 7 bases lining up with TRBD1. J lost 7 bases, V lost 4 bases, and 9 bases had no gene match. The germline gives CDR1 SNHLY, CDR2 FYNNEI. The CDR3 has 15 residues. The CDR3, as DNA: TGTGCCAGCAGTGGGGTAGGGGGCAGAGGTGAAAAACTGTTTTTT. Its translation is CASSGVGGRGEKLFF.

This chain joins TRBV29-1 and TRBJ1-1; D not certain. There are 13 residues in the CDR3. Trimming took off 7 bases at V and 0 bases at J, with 12 bases between the two ends. In germline, CDR1 is SQVTM, CDR2 ANQGSEA. CDR3 residues: CSGRWAVNTEAFF. CDR3 sequence (DNA): TGCAGCGGCCGTTGGGCCGTGAACACTGAAGCTTTCTTT.

This chain connects TRBV6-1 to TRBJ2-5; 8 nucleotides line up with TRBD2. Looked up from germline, CDR1 is MNHNS and CDR2 is SASEGT. This CDR3 spans 16 amino acids. Trimming cost V 4 bases and J 1 base; bases outside gene matches: 8. The CDR3 sequence is CASSAGLASTQETQYF. In DNA, the CDR3 is TGTGCCAGCAGTGCCGGACTAGCTTCTACCCAAGAGACCCAGTACTTC.

The genes are TRBV3-1 (or the pseudogene TRBV3-2) and TRBJ2-3, with a weak D call TRBD1 (8 bases). V dropped 3 bases and J dropped 3 bases, with 13 bases sitting between them. The CDR3 is 15 residues long. In germline, CDR1 is LGHDT, CDR2 YNNKEL (reference sequence). The CDR3 DNA reads as TGTGCCAGCAGCCATTACAGGGGGGGTACAGATACGCAGTATTTT. It translates to CASSHYRGGTDTQYF.

The chain carries TRBV7-3 and TRBJ1-1; D perhaps matches TRBD1 (5 bases). The CDR3 length is 12 residues. V lost 5 bases and J 5 bases, leaving 9 bases between the germline ends. The V gene's germline CDR1 is SGHTA and CDR2 FQGTGA. The CDR3 region is CASSRGGTEAFF. CDR3 in DNA: TGTGCCAGCAGCCGCGGGGGGACTGAAGCTTTCTTT.